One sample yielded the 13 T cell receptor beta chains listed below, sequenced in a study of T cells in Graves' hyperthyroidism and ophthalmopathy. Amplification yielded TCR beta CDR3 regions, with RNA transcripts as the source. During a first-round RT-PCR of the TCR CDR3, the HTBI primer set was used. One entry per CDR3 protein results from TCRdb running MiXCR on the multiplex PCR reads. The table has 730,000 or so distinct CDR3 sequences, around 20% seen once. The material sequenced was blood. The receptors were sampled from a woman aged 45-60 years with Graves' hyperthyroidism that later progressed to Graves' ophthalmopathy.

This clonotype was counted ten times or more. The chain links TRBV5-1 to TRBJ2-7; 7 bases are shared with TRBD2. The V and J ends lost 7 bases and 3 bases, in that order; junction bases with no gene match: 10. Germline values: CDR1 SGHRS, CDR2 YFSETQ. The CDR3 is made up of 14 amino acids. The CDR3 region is CASRTTAGYYEQYF. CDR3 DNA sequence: TGCGCCAGCCGTACTACAGCGGGGTACTACGAGCAGTACTTC.

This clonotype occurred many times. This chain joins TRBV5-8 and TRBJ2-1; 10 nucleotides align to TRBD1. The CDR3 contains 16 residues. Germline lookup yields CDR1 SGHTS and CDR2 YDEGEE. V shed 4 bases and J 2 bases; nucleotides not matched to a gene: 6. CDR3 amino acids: CASSPRTGGAYNEQFF. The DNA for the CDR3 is TGTGCCAGCAGCCCGCGGACAGGGGGGGCCTACAATGAGCAGTTCTTC.

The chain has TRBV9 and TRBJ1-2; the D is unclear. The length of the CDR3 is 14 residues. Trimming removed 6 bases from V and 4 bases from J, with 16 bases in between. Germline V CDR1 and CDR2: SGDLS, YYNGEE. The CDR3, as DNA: TGTGCCAGCACACCAGCCGAACCCCCCTATGGCTACACCTTC. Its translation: CASTPAEPPYGYTF.

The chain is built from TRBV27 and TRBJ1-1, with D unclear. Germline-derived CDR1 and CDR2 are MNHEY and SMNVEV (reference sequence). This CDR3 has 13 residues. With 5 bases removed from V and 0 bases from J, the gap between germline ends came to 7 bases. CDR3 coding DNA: TGTGCCAGCAGTATAATTATGAACACTGAAGCTTTCTTT. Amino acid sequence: CASSIIMNTEAFF.

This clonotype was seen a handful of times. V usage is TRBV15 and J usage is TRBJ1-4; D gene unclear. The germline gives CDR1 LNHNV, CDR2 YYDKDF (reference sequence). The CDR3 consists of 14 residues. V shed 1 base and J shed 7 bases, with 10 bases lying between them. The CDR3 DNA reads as TGTGCCACCAGCAGAGTTGCCCCCAGTGAAAAACTGTTTTTT. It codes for CATSRVAPSEKLFF.

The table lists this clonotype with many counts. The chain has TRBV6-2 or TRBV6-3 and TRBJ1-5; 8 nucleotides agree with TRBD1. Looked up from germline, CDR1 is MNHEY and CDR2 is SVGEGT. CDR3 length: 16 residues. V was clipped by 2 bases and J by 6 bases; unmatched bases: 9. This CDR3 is CASSYLRGREFQPQHF. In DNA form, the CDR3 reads TGTGCCAGCAGTTACCTCAGGGGGCGCGAGTTTCAGCCCCAGCATTTT.

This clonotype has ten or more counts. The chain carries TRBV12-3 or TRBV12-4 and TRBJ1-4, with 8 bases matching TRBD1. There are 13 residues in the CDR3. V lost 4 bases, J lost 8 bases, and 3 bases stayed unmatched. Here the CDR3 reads CASSSRTGEKLFF. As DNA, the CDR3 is TGTGCCAGCAGTTCACGGACAGGGGAAAAACTGTTTTTT.

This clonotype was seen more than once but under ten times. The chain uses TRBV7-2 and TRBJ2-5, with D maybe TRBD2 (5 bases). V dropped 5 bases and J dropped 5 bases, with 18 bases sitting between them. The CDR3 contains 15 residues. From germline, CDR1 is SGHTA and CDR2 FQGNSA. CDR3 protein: CASSTRLLGGETQYF. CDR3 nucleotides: TGTGCCAGCAGCACTAGGTTATTGGGCGGGGAGACCCAGTACTTC.

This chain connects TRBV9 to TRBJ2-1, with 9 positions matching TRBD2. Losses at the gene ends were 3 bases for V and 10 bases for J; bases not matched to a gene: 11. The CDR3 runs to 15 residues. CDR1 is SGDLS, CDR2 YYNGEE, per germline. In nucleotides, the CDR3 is TGTGCCAGCAGCGCGTGGGAAAAGCGGGGGGCCGAGCAGTTCTTC. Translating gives CASSAWEKRGAEQFF. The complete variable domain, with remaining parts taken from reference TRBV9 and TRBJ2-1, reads DSGVTQTPKHLITATGQRVTLRCSPRSGDLSVYWYQQSLDQGLQFLIQYYNGEERAKGNILERFSAQQFPDLHSELNLSSLELGDSALYFCASSAWEKRGAEQFFGPGTRLTVL.

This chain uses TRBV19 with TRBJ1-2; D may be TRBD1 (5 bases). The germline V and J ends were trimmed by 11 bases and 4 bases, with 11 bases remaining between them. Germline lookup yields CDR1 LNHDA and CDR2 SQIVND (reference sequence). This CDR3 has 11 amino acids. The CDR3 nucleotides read TGTGCCGCCCGGGGGGGCTATGGCTACACCTTC. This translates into CAARGGYGYTF.

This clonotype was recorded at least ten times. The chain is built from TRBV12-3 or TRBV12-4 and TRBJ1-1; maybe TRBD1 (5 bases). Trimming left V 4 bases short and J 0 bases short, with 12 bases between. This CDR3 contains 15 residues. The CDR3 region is CASSYRREMNTEAFF. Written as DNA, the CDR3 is TGTGCCAGCAGTTACCGCAGGGAAATGAACACTGAAGCTTTCTTT.

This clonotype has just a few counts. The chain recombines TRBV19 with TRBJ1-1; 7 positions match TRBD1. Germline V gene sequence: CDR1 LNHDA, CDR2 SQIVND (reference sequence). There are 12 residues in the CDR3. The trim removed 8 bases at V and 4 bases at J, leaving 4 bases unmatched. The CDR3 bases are TGTGCCAGTCTGACAGGGAGCACTGAAGCTTTCTTT. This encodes CASLTGSTEAFF.

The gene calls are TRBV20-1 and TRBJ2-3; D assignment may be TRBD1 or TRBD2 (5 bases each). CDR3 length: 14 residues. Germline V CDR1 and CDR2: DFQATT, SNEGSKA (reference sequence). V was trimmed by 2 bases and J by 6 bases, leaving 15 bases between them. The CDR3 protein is CSARPDKIADTQYF. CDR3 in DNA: TGCAGTGCTAGACCGGACAAGATAGCGGATACGCAGTATTTT.